The clone carrying this TCR beta chain has just one count. The ends lost 5 bases at V and 6 bases at J; junction bases unmatched: 10. Germline V gene lookup returns CDR1 SEHNR and CDR2 FQNEAQ (reference sequence). This CDR3 contains 15 residues. The data were obtained in a study of blood T cell repertoires in COVID-19. Study details: Samples representing acute and convalescent COVID-19 were sourced from the United States, Italy and Spain. In each case, the material was cDNA or gDNA derived from T cells, B-cell-depleted T cells, or PBMCs.

In the authors' methods: Estimation of nucleated cell counts relied on the amplification of reference gene primers. Sequencing used immunoSEQ multiplex PCR; TCRdb keeps in-frame clones, though not all of them. Clone size and V and J calls were adopted from that table, with D and trimming inferred from the DNA. This table has 310,000 or so clones, roughly nine tenths appearing once. The source is a man younger than 35 who had recovered from COVID-19. The chain uses TRBV7-9 and TRBJ2-7; 10 positions match TRBD1. Sequencing was performed on peripheral blood. The DNA for the CDR3 is TGTGCCAGCAGCCCCGGGACAGGGGTCGGGTCCGAGCAGTACTTC. It specifies CASSPGTGVGSEQYF.